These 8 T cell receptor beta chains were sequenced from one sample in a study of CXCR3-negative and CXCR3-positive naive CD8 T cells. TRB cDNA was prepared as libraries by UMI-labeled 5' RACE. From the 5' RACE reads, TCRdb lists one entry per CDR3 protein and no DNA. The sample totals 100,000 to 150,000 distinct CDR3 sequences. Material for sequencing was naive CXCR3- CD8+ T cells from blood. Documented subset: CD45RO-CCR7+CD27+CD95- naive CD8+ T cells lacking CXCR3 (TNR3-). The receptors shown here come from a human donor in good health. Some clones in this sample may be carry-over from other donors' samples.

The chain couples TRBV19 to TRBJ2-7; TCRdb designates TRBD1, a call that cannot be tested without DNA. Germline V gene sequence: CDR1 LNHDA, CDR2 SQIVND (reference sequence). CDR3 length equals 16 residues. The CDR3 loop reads CASSPGTGELGYEQYF. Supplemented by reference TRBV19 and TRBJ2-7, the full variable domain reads DGGITQSPKYLFRKEGQNVTLSCEQNLNHDAMYWYRQDPGQGLRLIYYSQIVNDFQKGDIAEGYSVSREKKESFPLTVTSAQKNPTAFYLCASSPGTGELGYEQYFGPGTRLTVT.

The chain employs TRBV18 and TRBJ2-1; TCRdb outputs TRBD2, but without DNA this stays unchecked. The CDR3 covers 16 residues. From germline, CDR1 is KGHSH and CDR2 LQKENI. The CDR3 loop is CASSPPGLAAYNEQFF.

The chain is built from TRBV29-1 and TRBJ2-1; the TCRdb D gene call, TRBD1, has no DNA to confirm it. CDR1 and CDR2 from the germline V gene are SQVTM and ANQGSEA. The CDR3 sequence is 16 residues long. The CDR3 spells CSVEDLSGGPYNVQFF.

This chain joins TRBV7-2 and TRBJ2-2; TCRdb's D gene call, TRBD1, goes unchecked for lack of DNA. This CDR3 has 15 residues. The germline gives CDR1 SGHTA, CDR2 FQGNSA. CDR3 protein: CASSPHRGRSGELFF.

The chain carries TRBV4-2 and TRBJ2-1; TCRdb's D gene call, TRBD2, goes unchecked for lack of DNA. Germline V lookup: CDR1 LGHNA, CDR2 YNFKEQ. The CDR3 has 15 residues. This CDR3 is CASSQPTSGYNEQFF.

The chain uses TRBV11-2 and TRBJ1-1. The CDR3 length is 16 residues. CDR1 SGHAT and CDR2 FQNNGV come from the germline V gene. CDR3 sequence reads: CASSGFAGVLNTEAFF.

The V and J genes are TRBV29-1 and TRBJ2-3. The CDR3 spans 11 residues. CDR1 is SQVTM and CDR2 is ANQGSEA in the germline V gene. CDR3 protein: CSVPVGDTQYF.

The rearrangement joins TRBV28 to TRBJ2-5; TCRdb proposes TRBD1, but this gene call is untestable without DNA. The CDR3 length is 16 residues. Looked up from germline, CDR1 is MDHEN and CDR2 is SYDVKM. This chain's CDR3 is CASSPLGGGSYETQYF.